This entry concerns a single T cell receptor beta chain. Its cognate antigen is unknown. This entry is derived from a study of shared clonotypes between healthy human individuals. The V gene's germline CDR1 is SGHRS and CDR2 YFSETQ. The CDR3 extends over 17 amino acids. With V trimmed by 3 bases and J by 3 bases, 11 bases remained unmatched. The authors' processing: Junction-only immunoSEQ data arrived without quality scores, meaning filtering differed. Assay: immunoSEQ multiplex PCR; the TCRdb copy retains only in-frame clones and omits some. V and J calls and clone size are those listed in that table; D and trimming were worked out from the DNA. Of 2,500,000 or so clones listed, 80% to 95% are singletons. Study-wide findings and caveats: As a rule, naive subsets had a larger estimated richness than memory subsets.

The sequenced sample was naive CD4+ T cells from PBMCs. As for subset: CD45RA+ positively selected. The rearrangement joins TRBV5-1 to TRBJ2-1; 8 bases map to TRBD2. The sequence derives from a man in his late teens or twenties in good health. Some clones in this sample may be carry-over from other donors' samples. The CDR3 loop is CASSSPGGLVNYNEQFF. The DNA for the CDR3 is TGCGCCAGCAGCTCTCCGGGGGGACTAGTAAACTACAATGAGCAGTTCTTC.